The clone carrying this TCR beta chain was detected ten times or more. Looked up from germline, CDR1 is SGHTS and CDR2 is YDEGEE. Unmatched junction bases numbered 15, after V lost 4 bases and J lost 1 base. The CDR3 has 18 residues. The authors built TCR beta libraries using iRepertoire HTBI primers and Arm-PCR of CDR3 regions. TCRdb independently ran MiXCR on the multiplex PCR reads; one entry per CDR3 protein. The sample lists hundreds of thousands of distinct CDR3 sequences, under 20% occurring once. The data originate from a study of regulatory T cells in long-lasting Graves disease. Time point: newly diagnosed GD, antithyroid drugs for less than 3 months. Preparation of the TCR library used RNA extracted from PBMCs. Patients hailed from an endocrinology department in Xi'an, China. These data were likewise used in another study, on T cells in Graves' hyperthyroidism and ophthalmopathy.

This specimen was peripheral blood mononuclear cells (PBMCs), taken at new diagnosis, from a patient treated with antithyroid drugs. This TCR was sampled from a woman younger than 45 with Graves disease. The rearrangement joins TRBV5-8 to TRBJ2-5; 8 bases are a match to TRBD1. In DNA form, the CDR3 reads TGTGCCAGCAGCCCGCCCCAGACAGGGGCGCTCACCCAAGAGACCCAGTACTTC. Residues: CASSPPQTGALTQETQYF.